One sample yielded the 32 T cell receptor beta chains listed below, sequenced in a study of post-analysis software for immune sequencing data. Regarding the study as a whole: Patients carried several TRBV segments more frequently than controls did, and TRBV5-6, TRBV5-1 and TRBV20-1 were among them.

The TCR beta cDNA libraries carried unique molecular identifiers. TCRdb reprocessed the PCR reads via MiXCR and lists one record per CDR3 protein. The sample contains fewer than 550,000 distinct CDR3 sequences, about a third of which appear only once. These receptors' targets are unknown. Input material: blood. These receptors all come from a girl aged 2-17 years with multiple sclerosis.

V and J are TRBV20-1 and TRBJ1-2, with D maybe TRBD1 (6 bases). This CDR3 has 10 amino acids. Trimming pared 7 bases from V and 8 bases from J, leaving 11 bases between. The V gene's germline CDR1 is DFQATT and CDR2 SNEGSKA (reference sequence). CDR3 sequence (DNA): TGCAGTGTAGCAGGGGAAGGCTACACCTTC. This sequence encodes CSVAGEGYTF.

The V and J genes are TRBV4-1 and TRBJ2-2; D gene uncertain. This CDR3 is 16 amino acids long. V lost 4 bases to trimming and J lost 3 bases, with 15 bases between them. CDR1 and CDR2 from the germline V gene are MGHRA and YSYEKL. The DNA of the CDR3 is TGCGCCAGCAGCCCCATTAATCGGCTCGACACCGGGGAGCTGTTTTTT. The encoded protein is CASSPINRLDTGELFF.

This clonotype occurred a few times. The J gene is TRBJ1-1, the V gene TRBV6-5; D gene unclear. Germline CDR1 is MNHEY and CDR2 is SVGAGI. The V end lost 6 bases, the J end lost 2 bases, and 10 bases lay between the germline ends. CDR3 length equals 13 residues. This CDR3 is CASSRVVNTEAFF. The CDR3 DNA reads TGTGCCAGCAGCCGTGTAGTCAACACTGAAGCTTTCTTT.

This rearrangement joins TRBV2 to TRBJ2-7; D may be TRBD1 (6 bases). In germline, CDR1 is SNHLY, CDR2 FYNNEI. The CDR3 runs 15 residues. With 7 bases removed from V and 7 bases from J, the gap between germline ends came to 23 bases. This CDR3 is CASTGLQGPGKEQYF. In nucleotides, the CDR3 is TGTGCCAGCACCGGGCTACAGGGCCCTGGGAAAGAGCAGTACTTC.

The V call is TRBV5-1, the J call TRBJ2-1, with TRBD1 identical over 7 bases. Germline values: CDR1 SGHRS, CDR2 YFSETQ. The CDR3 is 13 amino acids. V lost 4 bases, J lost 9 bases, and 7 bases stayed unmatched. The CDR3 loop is CASSILTGVEQFF. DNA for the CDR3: TGCGCCAGCAGCATCTTAACAGGGGTTGAGCAGTTCTTC.

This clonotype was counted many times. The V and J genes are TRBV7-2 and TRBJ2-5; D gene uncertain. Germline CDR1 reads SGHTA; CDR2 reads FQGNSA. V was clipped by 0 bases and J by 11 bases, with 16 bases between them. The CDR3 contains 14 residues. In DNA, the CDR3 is TGTGCCAGCAGCTTAGCTTCTTTGACGGGTGAGCAGTACTTC. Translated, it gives CASSLASLTGEQYF. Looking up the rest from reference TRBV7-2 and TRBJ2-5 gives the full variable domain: GAGVSQSPSNKVTEKGKDVELRCDPISGHTALYWYRQSLGQGLEFLIYFQGNSAPDKSGLPSDRFSAERTGGSVSTLTIQRTQQEDSAVYLCASSLASLTGEQYFGPGTRLLVL.

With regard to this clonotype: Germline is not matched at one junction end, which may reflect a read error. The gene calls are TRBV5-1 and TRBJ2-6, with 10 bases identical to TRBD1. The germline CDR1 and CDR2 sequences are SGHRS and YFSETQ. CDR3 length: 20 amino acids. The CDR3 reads CASSLARGQGKTSGASVLTF. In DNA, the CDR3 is TGCGCCAGCAGCTTGGCCCGGGGACAGGGGAAGACCTCTGGGGCCAGCGTCCTGACTTTC.

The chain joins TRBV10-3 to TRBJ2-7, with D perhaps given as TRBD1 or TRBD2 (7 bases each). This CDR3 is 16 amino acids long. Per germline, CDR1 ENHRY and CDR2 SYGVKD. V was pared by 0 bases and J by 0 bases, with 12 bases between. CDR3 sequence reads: CAISESSRGGSYEQYF. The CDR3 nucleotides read TGTGCCATCAGTGAGTCAAGCAGGGGGGGCTCCTACGAGCAGTACTTC.

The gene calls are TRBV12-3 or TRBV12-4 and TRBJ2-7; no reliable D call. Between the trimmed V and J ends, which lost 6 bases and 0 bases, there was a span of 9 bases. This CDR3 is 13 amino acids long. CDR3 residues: CASRYSTSYEQYF. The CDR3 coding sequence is TGTGCCAGCAGGTACTCCACCTCCTACGAGCAGTACTTC.

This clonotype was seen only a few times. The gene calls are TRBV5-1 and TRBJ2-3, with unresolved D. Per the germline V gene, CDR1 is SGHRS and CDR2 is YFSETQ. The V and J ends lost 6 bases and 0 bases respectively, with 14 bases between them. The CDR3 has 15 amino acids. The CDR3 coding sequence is TGCGCCAGCAACCCTGATGGTTCAAGCACAGATACGCAGTATTTT. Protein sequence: CASNPDGSSTDTQYF.

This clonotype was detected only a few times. CDR3 region: CASSHAASQGRGSGANVLTF. CDR3 coding DNA: TGCGCCAGCAGCCACGCCGCGTCACAGGGGAGGGGCTCTGGGGCCAACGTCCTGACTTTC. The chain employs TRBV4-1 and TRBJ2-6, with D tentatively TRBD1 or TRBD2 (7 bases each). V lost 3 bases to trimming and J lost 0 bases, with 21 bases between them. The CDR3 is made up of 20 amino acids. Germline V gives CDR1 MGHRA, CDR2 YSYEKL.

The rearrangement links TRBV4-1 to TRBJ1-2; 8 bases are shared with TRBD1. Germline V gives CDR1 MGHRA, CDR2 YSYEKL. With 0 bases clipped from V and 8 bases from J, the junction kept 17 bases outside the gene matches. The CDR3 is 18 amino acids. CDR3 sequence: CASSQDKRDGQGSRGYTF. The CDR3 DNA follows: TGCGCCAGCAGCCAAGATAAGAGGGATGGACAGGGATCTCGCGGCTACACCTTC.

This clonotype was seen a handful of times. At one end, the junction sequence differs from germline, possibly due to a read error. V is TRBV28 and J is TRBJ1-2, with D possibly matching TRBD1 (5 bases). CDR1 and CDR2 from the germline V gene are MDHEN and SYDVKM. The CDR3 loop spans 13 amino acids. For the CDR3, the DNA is TGTGCCACCTTGAGACGGGGCCACTATGGCCACACCTTC. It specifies CATLRRGHYGHTF.

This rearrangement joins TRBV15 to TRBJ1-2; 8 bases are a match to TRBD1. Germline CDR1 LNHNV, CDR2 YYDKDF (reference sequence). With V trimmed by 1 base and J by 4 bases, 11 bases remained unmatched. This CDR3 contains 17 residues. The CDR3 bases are TGTGCCACCAGCAGAGTCCTGGGGGCAGGGGGCGGCTATGGCTACACCTTC. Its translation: CATSRVLGAGGGYGYTF.

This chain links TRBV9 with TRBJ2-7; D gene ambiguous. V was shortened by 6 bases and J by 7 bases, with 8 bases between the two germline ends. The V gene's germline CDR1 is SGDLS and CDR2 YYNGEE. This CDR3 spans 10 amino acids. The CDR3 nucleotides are TGTGCCAGCACCCACGGGGAGCAGTACTTC. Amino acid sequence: CASTHGEQYF.

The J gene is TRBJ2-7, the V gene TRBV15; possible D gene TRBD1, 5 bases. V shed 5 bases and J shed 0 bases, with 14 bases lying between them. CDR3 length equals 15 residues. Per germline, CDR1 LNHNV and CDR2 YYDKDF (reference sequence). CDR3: CATSPDSLSSYEQYF. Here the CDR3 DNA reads TGTGCCACCAGCCCCGACAGCCTGAGCTCCTACGAGCAGTACTTC.

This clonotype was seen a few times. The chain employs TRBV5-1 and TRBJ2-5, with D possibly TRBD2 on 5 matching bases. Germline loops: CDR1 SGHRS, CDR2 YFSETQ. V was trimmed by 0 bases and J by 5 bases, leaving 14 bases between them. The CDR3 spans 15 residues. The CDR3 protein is CASSLDGGRRETQYF. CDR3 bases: TGCGCCAGCAGCTTGGATGGCGGTAGGAGGGAGACCCAGTACTTC.

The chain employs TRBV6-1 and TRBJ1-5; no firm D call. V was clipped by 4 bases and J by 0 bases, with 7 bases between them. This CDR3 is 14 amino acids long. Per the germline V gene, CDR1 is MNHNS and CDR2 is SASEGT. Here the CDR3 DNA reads TGTGCCAGCAGTGCGGGGATTAGCAATCAGCCCCAGCATTTT. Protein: CASSAGISNQPQHF.

The CDR3 nucleotides read TGCGCCAGTGCGAAAGTTAACAGGGTCGAGACCCAGTACTTC. It encodes CASAKVNRVETQYF. The rearrangement uses TRBV10-2 and TRBJ2-5; possible D gene TRBD1, 6 bases. V dropped 9 bases and J dropped 5 bases, with 19 bases sitting between them. CDR1 WSHSY and CDR2 SAAADI come from the germline V gene. This CDR3 is built from 14 residues.

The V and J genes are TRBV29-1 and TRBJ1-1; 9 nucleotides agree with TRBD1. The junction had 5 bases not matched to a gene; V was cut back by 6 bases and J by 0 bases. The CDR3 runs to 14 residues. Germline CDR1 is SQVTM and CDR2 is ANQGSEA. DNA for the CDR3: TGCAGCGTGGGGACAGGGAGGGTGAACACTGAAGCTTTCTTT. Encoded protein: CSVGTGRVNTEAFF.

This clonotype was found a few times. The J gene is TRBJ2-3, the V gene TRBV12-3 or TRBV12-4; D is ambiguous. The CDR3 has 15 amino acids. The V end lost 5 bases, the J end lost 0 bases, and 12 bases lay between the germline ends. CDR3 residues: CASSRLGSSTDTQYF. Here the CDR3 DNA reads TGTGCCAGCAGTCGACTCGGCTCTAGCACAGATACGCAGTATTTT.

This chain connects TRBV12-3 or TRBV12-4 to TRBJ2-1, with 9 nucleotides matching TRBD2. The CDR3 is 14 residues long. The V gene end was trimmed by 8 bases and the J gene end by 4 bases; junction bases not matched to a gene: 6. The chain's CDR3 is CASGKTSGYNEQFF. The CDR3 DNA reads TGTGCCAGCGGAAAGACTAGCGGATACAATGAGCAGTTCTTC.

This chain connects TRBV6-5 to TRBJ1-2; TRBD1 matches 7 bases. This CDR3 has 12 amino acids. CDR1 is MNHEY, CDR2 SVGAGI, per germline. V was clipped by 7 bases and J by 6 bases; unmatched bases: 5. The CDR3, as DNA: TGTGCCAGCAAGAGAGGGACAGATGGCTACACCTTC. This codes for CASKRGTDGYTF.

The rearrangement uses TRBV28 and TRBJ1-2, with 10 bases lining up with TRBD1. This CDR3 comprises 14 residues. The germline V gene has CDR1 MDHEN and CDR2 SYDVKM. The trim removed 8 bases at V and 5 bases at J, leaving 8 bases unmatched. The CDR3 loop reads CASGSGTGVYGYTF. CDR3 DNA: TGTGCCAGCGGGTCCGGGACAGGGGTTTATGGCTACACCTTC.

CDR3: CASRDGRNQPQHF. In nucleotides, the CDR3 is TGTGCCAGCAGGGATGGAAGGAATCAGCCCCAGCATTTT. This chain joins TRBV25-1 and TRBJ1-5, with no clear D. The CDR3 totals 13 residues. CDR1 is MGHDK, CDR2 SYGVNS, per germline. V lost 6 bases, J lost 4 bases, and 10 bases lay in between.

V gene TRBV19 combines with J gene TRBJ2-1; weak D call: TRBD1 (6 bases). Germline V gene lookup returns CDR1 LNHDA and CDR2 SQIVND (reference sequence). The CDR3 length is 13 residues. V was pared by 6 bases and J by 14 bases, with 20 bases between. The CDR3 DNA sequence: TGTGCCAGTAGCCTCACCGTTAGGACAGAAAAGTTCTTC. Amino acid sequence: CASSLTVRTEKFF.

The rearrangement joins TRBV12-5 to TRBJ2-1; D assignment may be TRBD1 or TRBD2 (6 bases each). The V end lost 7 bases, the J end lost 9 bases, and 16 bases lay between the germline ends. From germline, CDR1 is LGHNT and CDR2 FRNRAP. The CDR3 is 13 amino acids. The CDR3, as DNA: TGTGCTAGTGCCCCATGGGGGGCAGGTGAGCAGTTCTTC. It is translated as CASAPWGAGEQFF.

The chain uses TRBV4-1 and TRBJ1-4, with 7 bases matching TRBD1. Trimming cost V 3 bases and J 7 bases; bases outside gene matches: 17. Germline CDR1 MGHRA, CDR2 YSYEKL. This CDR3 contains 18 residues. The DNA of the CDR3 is TGCGCCAGCAGCCAGTCACGGGTCCCCGGGACAGCACTTGAAAAACTGTTTTTT. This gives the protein CASSQSRVPGTALEKLFF.

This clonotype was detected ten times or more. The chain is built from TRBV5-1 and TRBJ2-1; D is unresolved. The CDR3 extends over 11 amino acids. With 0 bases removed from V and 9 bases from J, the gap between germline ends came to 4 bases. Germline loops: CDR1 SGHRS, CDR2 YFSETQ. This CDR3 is CASSLVGEQFF. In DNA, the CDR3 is TGCGCCAGCAGCTTGGTCGGTGAGCAGTTCTTC.

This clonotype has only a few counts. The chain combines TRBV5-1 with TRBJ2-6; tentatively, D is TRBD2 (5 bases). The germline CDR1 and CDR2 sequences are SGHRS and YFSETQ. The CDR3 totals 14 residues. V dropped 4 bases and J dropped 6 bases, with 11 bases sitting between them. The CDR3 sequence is CASSGGPAANVLTF. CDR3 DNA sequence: TGCGCCAGCAGCGGAGGTCCGGCGGCCAACGTCCTGACTTTC.

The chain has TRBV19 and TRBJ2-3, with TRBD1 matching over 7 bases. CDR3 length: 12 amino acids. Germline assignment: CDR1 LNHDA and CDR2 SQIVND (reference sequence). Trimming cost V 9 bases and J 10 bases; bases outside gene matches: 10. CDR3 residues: CASESPGTAQYF. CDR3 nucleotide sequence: TGTGCCAGCGAATCGCCGGGGACAGCGCAGTATTTT.

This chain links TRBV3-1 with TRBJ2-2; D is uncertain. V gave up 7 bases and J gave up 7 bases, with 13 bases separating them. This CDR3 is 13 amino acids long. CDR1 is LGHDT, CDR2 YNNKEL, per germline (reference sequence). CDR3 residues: CASTGPLDGELFF. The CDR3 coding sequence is TGTGCCAGCACAGGACCCCTCGACGGGGAGCTGTTTTTT.